A selection of T cell receptor beta chains follows, all from one sample in a study of T-cell reconstitution after alpha-beta-depleted transplantation in children. TCRdb redid the calling of the PCR reads with MiXCR, one entry per CDR3 protein. The table records about half a million distinct CDR3 sequences, approximately 12% of them present only once. The sequencing used PBMCs from the stem cell graft donor, collected from the stem cell graft. The receptor source for this set is a human donor who donated a stem cell graft to a child with combined immunodeficiency. Both conserved end residues are part of each CDR3. D genes are given only for firm matches. Clone size is given for some rows only: seen once, a few or many times, or a class if the clone is expanded.

d_gene,v_gene,j_gene,abundance,CDR3aa,CDR3nt
-,TRBV4-3,TRBJ2-3,few,CASSQGWQSTDTQYF,TGCGCCAGCAGCCAGGGGTGGCAGAGCACAGATACGCAGTATTTT
-,TRBV11-1,TRBJ2-3,-,CASSKAEGSEQYF,TGTGCCAGCAGTAAGGCCGAGGGCTCTGAGCAGTATTTT
-,TRBV20-1,TRBJ2-3,-,CSALGQRGTDTQYF,TGCAGTGCACTGGGACAGCGGGGGACTGATACGCAGTATTTT
-,TRBV20-1,TRBJ2-3,many,CSARPAGATSTDTQYF,TGCAGTGCTAGACCCGCGGGGGCAACTAGCACAGATACGCAGTATTTT
-,TRBV12-3/TRBV12-4,TRBJ1-2,few,CASSRRPRMDYGYTF,TGTGCCAGCAGTCGCCGCCCCCGAATGGACTATGGCTACACCTTC
-,TRBV6-2/TRBV6-3,TRBJ2-5,few,CASSYPIIGVLETQYF,TGTGCCAGCAGTTACCCGATCATCGGGGTTTTAGAGACCCAGTACTTC
TRBD2,TRBV20-1,TRBJ2-1,-,CSARDPGLAGVFDEQFF,TGCAGTGCTAGAGATCCGGGACTAGCGGGAGTTTTCGATGAGCAGTTCTTC
-,TRBV9,TRBJ2-5,many,CASSVVVAETQYF,TGTGCCAGCAGCGTAGTGGTGGCGGAGACCCAGTACTTC
-,TRBV18,TRBJ2-2,-,CASSPETGNTGELFF,TGTGCCAGCTCACCCGAGACGGGGAACACCGGGGAGCTGTTTTTT
-,TRBV12-3/TRBV12-4,TRBJ2-1,-,CASSSITTAGTGEQFF,TGTGCCAGCAGTTCGATCACGACAGCCGGGACGGGCGAGCAGTTCTTC
-,TRBV29-1,TRBJ2-6,few,CSVSPGANVLTF,TGCAGCGTTTCTCCCGGGGCCAACGTCCTGACTTTC
TRBD1,TRBV27,TRBJ2-1,-,CASPGQPWLYYNEQFF,TGTGCCAGCCCGGGACAGCCCTGGCTCTACTACAATGAGCAGTTCTTC
-,TRBV12-3/TRBV12-4,TRBJ2-3,few,CASSRTGPDTQYF,TGTGCCAGCAGTCGGACCGGGCCAGATACGCAGTATTTT
TRBD2,TRBV5-4,TRBJ2-7,-,CASSLWTSDEQYF,TGTGCCAGCAGCTTGTGGACTAGCGACGAGCAGTACTTC
TRBD1,TRBV7-2,TRBJ1-6,-,CASSPLETGYNSPLHF,TGTGCCAGCAGCCCCCTAGAGACAGGGTATAATTCACCCCTCCACTTT
-,TRBV12-3/TRBV12-4,TRBJ1-5,-,CASSPEGYSNQPQHF,TGTGCCAGCAGCCCTGAGGGTTATAGCAATCAGCCCCAGCATTTT
-,TRBV6-6,TRBJ1-4,-,CASSYSTWKLFF,TGTGCCAGCAGTTACTCGACGTGGAAACTGTTTTTT
-,TRBV11-1,TRBJ1-2,few,CASSSQTGDYGYTF,TGTGCCAGCAGCTCGCAGACGGGGGACTATGGCTACACCTTC
-,TRBV12-3/TRBV12-4,TRBJ2-7,-,CASSGPEGGYEQYF,TGTGCCAGCAGTGGCCCCGAGGGGGGCTACGAGCAGTACTTC
-,TRBV24-1,TRBJ2-2,-,CATSAVDANTGELFF,TGTGCCACCAGTGCGGTCGACGCAAACACCGGGGAGCTGTTTTTT
-,TRBV24-1,TRBJ2-4,few,CATSDSLGTAKNIQYF,TGTGCCACCAGTGACTCCCTGGGGACGGCCAAAAACATTCAGTACTTC
TRBD1,TRBV19,TRBJ2-7,-,CASSIGGTGDYEQYF,TGTGCCAGTAGTATAGGAGGGACAGGGGACTACGAGCAGTACTTC
-,TRBV12-5,TRBJ2-7,few,CASGLVLPGLNYEQYF,TGTGCTAGTGGTTTGGTACTCCCGGGACTGAACTACGAGCAGTACTTC
TRBD1,TRBV24-1,TRBJ2-3,-,CATSDRVEKQGVLFLTDTQYF,TGTGCCACCAGTGATAGGGTAGAGAAACAGGGGGTCCTTTTTCTCACAGATACGCAGTATTTT
-,TRBV20-1,TRBJ2-7,-,CSANDHSYEQYF,TGCAGTGCTAATGACCATTCCTACGAGCAGTACTTC
TRBD1,TRBV12-3/TRBV12-4,TRBJ2-2,-,CASSKGQGKAGELFF,TGTGCCAGCAGTAAGGGACAGGGGAAGGCCGGGGAGCTGTTTTTT
-,TRBV27,TRBJ1-1,-,CASSLRLGNTEAFF,TGTGCCAGCAGTTTGCGACTGGGGAACACTGAAGCTTTCTTT
-,TRBV12-2,TRBJ1-5,-,CASRLVFGWARGRPQHF,TGTGCAAGTCGCTTAGTCTTTGGTTGGGCAAGGGGGAGGCCCCAGCATTTT
TRBD2,TRBV5-1,TRBJ2-7,-,CASSPSSGGSYEQYF,TGCGCCAGCAGCCCGTCGAGCGGGGGGTCCTACGAGCAGTACTTC
-,TRBV5-1,TRBJ2-2,-,CAISSTLNTGELFF,TGCGCCATCAGCTCGACTCTGAACACCGGGGAGCTGTTTTTT
TRBD1,TRBV7-2,TRBJ2-1,few,CASSLAGGASYEQFF,TGTGCCAGCAGCTTAGCAGGGGGCGCGTCCTATGAGCAGTTCTTC
-,TRBV9,TRBJ2-1,-,CASSVGIGQDEQFF,TGTGCCAGCAGCGTAGGCATAGGCCAGGATGAGCAGTTCTTC
-,TRBV6-2/TRBV6-3,TRBJ2-3,many,CASSYAGGTDTQYF,TGTGCCAGCAGTTACGCAGGGGGCACAGATACGCAGTATTTT
TRBD1,TRBV28,TRBJ2-2,-,CASREDRGTGELFF,TGTGCCAGCAGGGAGGACAGGGGAACCGGGGAGCTGTTTTTT
-,TRBV21-1,TRBJ1-5,-,CASSKVYEVRQPQHF,TGTGCCAGCAGCAAAGTTTACGAGGTGCGGCAGCCCCAGCATTTT
-,TRBV15,TRBJ2-2,-,CATSRDWAGADTGELFF,TGTGCCACCAGCAGAGATTGGGCAGGGGCGGACACCGGGGAGCTGTTTTTT
-,TRBV6-1,TRBJ2-1,-,CASSDLVSYNEQFF,TGTGCCAGCAGTGATTTGGTCTCCTACAATGAGCAGTTCTTC
TRBD2,TRBV7-3,TRBJ2-3,-,CASSSTSGRGGTQYF,TGTGCCAGCAGCTCGACTAGCGGGAGAGGCGGTACGCAGTATTTT
TRBD1,TRBV6-2/TRBV6-3,TRBJ2-4,few,CASSYPEGQLAKNIQYF,TGTGCCAGCAGCTATCCAGAGGGACAGCTAGCCAAAAACATTCAGTACTTC
TRBD1,TRBV12-3/TRBV12-4,TRBJ1-2,-,CASSTGTGWAYGYTF,TGTGCCAGCAGTACCGGGACAGGGTGGGCCTATGGCTACACCTTC
-,TRBV12-3/TRBV12-4,TRBJ2-7,many,CASSLAGVSSEQYF,TGTGCCAGCAGTTTAGCAGGAGTCTCGAGCGAGCAGTACTTC
-,TRBV12-3/TRBV12-4,TRBJ2-5,few,CASSTGPLKETQYF,TGTGCCAGCAGCACGGGACCGCTCAAAGAGACCCAGTACTTC
TRBD2,TRBV11-2,TRBJ2-1,-,CASSQQPGLLYNEQFF,TGTGCCAGCAGCCAGCAGCCGGGACTACTCTACAATGAGCAGTTCTTC
TRBD2,TRBV24-1,TRBJ2-5,few,CATSDPVSGVETQYF,TGTGCCACCAGTGATCCCGTTAGCGGGGTGGAGACCCAGTACTTC
-,TRBV6-5,TRBJ1-1,few,CASSLSRGATEAFF,TGTGCCAGCAGTTTGAGCAGGGGAGCCACTGAAGCTTTCTTT
-,TRBV20-1,TRBJ2-1,-,CSAREAPGRAVNEQFF,TGCAGTGCTAGAGAAGCCCCAGGGCGGGCGGTCAATGAGCAGTTCTTC
TRBD1,TRBV12-3/TRBV12-4,TRBJ2-7,few,CASSLRGPRYEQYF,TGTGCCAGCAGTTTAAGGGGGCCACGATACGAGCAGTACTTC
TRBD2,TRBV18,TRBJ2-7,-,CASSPETSGRYEQYF,TGTGCCAGCTCACCAGAGACTAGCGGGAGATACGAGCAGTACTTC
-,TRBV12-3/TRBV12-4,TRBJ2-7,many,CASSLMGGMNEQYF,TGTGCCAGCAGTTTAATGGGGGGTATGAACGAGCAGTACTTC
TRBD2,TRBV5-6,TRBJ2-5,few,CASIGGSRETQYF,TGTGCCAGCATCGGGGGGAGTCGTGAGACCCAGTACTTC
-,TRBV12-3/TRBV12-4,TRBJ1-6,many,CASSLEHNSPLHF,TGTGCCAGCAGTTTGGAACACAACTCACCCCTCCACTTT
-,TRBV7-9,TRBJ2-1,-,CASSLDWPNGNEQFF,TGTGCCAGCAGCTTAGATTGGCCAAACGGCAATGAGCAGTTCTTC
TRBD1,TRBV7-6,TRBJ2-7,-,CASSQPGQGYEQYF,TGTGCCAGCAGCCAACCGGGACAGGGTTACGAGCAGTACTTC
-,TRBV28,TRBJ2-7,many,CASRSTGTSYEQYF,TGTGCCAGCAGGTCGACAGGTACATCCTACGAGCAGTACTTC